Below, 17 T cell receptor beta chains from the same sample are listed, as sequenced in a study of blood T cells in healthy people across ages. A second PCR of 7 to 11 cycles used a sample-barcoded 5' primer and a J-beta primer mix. TCRdb called the 5' RACE reads again in MiXCR, with one record for every CDR3 protein. The data contain around 2 million distinct CDR3 sequences, 30% to 40% of them seen just once; the ten biggest clones take up roughly 24%. Sequenced sample: blood. These receptors were obtained from a human donor in good health.

V is TRBV13 and J is TRBJ2-3; no definite D call. The CDR3 loop spans 14 amino acids. Per germline, CDR1 PRHDT and CDR2 FYEKMQ (reference sequence). Trimming cost V 5 bases and J 2 bases, with 11 bases left between them. DNA for the CDR3: TGTGCCAGCAGCCCTAACGGGCCCACAGATACGCAGTATTTT. This encodes CASSPNGPTDTQYF. The variable domain in full, completed from reference TRBV13 and TRBJ2-3, reads AAGVIQSPRHLIKEKRETATLKCYPIPRHDTVYWYQQGPGQDPQFLISFYEKMQSDKGSIPDRFSAQQFSDYHSELNMSSLELGDSALYFCASSPNGPTDTQYFGPGTRLTVL.

This clonotype showed up just a few times. The genes are TRBV7-8 and TRBJ2-7; D is perhaps TRBD1 or TRBD2 (7 bases each). CDR3 length equals 17 residues. V gave up 9 bases and J gave up 3 bases, with 27 bases separating them. Germline V lookup: CDR1 SGHVS, CDR2 FQNEAQ. Here the CDR3 DNA reads TGTGCCAGTCTCAATAATTTACAGGGGACTAAGTTCTACGAGCAGTACTTC. Amino acids: CASLNNLQGTKFYEQYF. The whole variable domain, filled in from reference TRBV7-8 and TRBJ2-7, reads GAGVSQSPRYKVAKRGQDVALRCDPISGHVSLFWYQQALGQGPEFLTYFQNEAQLDKSGLPSDRFFAERPEGSVSTLKIQRTQQEDSAVYLCASLNNLQGTKFYEQYFGPGTRLTVT.

This clonotype showed up just a few times. The chain couples TRBV28 to TRBJ2-3, with D unresolved. The V end lost 6 bases, the J end lost 2 bases, and 9 bases lay between the germline ends. The length of the CDR3 is 13 residues. Germline V gene lookup returns CDR1 MDHEN and CDR2 SYDVKM. CDR3 in amino acids: CASRNTDTDTQYF. The CDR3 region has the DNA TGTGCCAGCAGGAATACCGACACAGATACGCAGTATTTT. Variable domain in full (rest from reference TRBV28 and TRBJ2-3): DVKVTQSSRYLVKRTGEKVFLECVQDMDHENMFWYRQDPGLGLRLIYFSYDVKMKEKGDIPEGYSVSREKKERFSLILESASTNQTSMYLCASRNTDTDTQYFGPGTRLTVL.

The V and J genes are TRBV20-1 and TRBJ2-1, with 10 bases aligning to TRBD2. V lost 0 bases, J lost 8 bases, and 7 bases stayed unmatched. The CDR3 sequence is 15 residues long. Germline CDR1 and CDR2: DFQATT and SNEGSKA (reference sequence). CDR3 bases: TGCAGTGCTAGAGAGTTAGCGGGGGGTGTCGATGAGCAGTTCTTC. Protein: CSARELAGGVDEQFF.

There are a few counts of this clonotype. The rearrangement joins TRBV4-1 to TRBJ2-2, with D hard to call. Germline V gene data show CDR1 as MGHRA and CDR2 as YSYEKL. The CDR3 has 13 residues. V lost 3 bases to trimming and J lost 1 base, with 3 bases between them. CDR3: CASSQKNTGELFF. In nucleotides, the CDR3 is TGCGCCAGCAGCCAGAAGAACACCGGGGAGCTGTTTTTT.

This clonotype has a count of ten or more. The rearrangement links TRBV9 to TRBJ1-2; D gene ambiguous. Trimming took 5 bases from V and 2 from J, leaving 10 bases between them. Looked up from germline, CDR1 is SGDLS and CDR2 is YYNGEE. This CDR3 is 13 amino acids long. CDR3 residues: CASSVEGNYGYTF. The DNA of the CDR3 is TGTGCCAGCAGTGTCGAAGGGAACTATGGCTACACCTTC. The whole variable domain, remainder taken from reference TRBV9 and TRBJ1-2, is DSGVTQTPKHLITATGQRVTLRCSPRSGDLSVYWYQQSLDQGLQFLIQYYNGEERAKGNILERFSAQQFPDLHSELNLSSLELGDSALYFCASSVEGNYGYTFGSGTRLTVV.

This chain joins TRBV10-3 and TRBJ2-3; 7 bases match TRBD2. The CDR3 sequence is 16 residues long. From germline, CDR1 is ENHRY and CDR2 SYGVKD. Unmatched junction bases numbered 6, after V lost 3 bases and J lost 0 bases. CDR3 coding DNA: TGTGCCATCAGTGATGGCGGGCGGGGGAGCACAGATACGCAGTATTTT. Protein: CAISDGGRGSTDTQYF.

The sample holds a few counts of this clonotype. The J gene is TRBJ2-3, the V gene TRBV2; 9 bases align to TRBD1. With V trimmed by 10 bases and J by 0 bases, 8 bases remained unmatched. Germline CDR1 is SNHLY and CDR2 is FYNNEI. This CDR3 comprises 15 residues. This CDR3 is CAIMGTGPSTDTQYF. Here the CDR3 DNA reads TGTGCCATCATGGGGACAGGGCCTAGCACAGATACGCAGTATTTT.

The J gene is TRBJ1-1, the V gene TRBV18; the D gene is possibly TRBD1 (5 bases). The ends were cut back, 1 base at V and 3 bases at J, with 12 bases in the middle. CDR3 length: 15 amino acids. Germline assignment: CDR1 KGHSH and CDR2 LQKENI. CDR3 nucleotide sequence: TGTGCCAGCTCACCACGGTTGGGGCGCGACACTGAAGCTTTCTTT. This sequence encodes CASSPRLGRDTEAFF.

This clonotype was seen only a few times. The chain recombines TRBV20-1 with TRBJ2-2; D perhaps matches TRBD2 (5 bases). The CDR3 covers 14 residues. The germline CDR1 and CDR2 sequences are DFQATT and SNEGSKA (reference sequence). Trimming removed 1 base from V and 1 base from J, with 7 bases in between. The chain's CDR3 is CSARVGGNTGELFF. DNA of the CDR3: TGCAGTGCTAGAGTAGGAGGGAACACCGGGGAGCTGTTTTTT.

The chain carries TRBV4-3 and TRBJ1-1; D unresolved. The CDR3 covers 13 residues. The V gene's germline CDR1 is LGHNA and CDR2 YSLEER. With 1 base removed from V and 11 bases from J, the gap between germline ends came to 14 bases. CDR3 amino acids: CASSQVLPSQAFF. The CDR3 DNA sequence: TGCGCCAGCAGCCAAGTTCTTCCCAGTCAGGCTTTCTTT.

The chain couples TRBV20-1 to TRBJ1-4; 10 bases match TRBD1. V was clipped by 3 bases and J by 7 bases; unmatched bases: 11. Germline lookup yields CDR1 DFQATT and CDR2 SNEGSKA (reference sequence). CDR3 length: 16 amino acids. The CDR3 loop reads CSARADRGLPSEKLFF. The CDR3 nucleotides read TGCAGTGCTAGGGCCGACAGGGGGCTCCCAAGTGAAAAACTGTTTTTT.

The chain has TRBV12-3 or TRBV12-4 and TRBJ2-7, with 8 bases identical to TRBD2. The CDR3 extends over 13 amino acids. With V trimmed by 8 bases and J by 4 bases, 7 bases remained unmatched. CDR3 region: CASRGGILYEQYF. The CDR3 bases are TGTGCCAGCCGGGGGGGGATACTGTACGAGCAGTACTTC.

This clonotype was counted between two and nine times. V and J are TRBV28 and TRBJ1-2; possibly TRBD1 for D (5 bases). This CDR3 is built from 16 residues. Germline lookup yields CDR1 MDHEN and CDR2 SYDVKM. V lost 5 bases and J lost 7, with 23 bases in between. The CDR3 loop reads CASSNYVPGIRSGYTF. DNA for the CDR3: TGTGCCAGCAGTAACTATGTCCCAGGGATTCGAAGTGGCTACACCTTC.

This clonotype was detected ten times or more. This rearrangement joins TRBV6-2 or TRBV6-3 to TRBJ2-7; D uncertain. Per the germline V gene, CDR1 is MNHEY and CDR2 is SVGEGT. This CDR3 region has 13 residues. Trimming left V 2 bases short and J 2 bases short, with 7 bases between. The CDR3 nucleotides read TGTGCCAGCAGTTACGAGATGACCTACGAGCAGTACTTC. Amino acids: CASSYEMTYEQYF.

A few counts support this clonotype. V gene TRBV12-3 or TRBV12-4 combines with J gene TRBJ2-1; TRBD1 aligns across 10 bases. The CDR3 is 15 residues long. V was clipped by 7 bases and J by 2 bases; unmatched bases: 5. The chain's CDR3 is CASIPGQGTYNEQFF. The CDR3 DNA reads as TGTGCCAGCATCCCGGGACAGGGGACCTACAATGAGCAGTTCTTC.

This clonotype was recorded a few times. The rearrangement uses TRBV6-5 and TRBJ2-7; D is uncertain. In germline, CDR1 is MNHEY, CDR2 SVGAGI. V lost 5 bases and J lost 1, with 12 bases in between. CDR3 length: 14 residues. In DNA, the CDR3 is TGTGCCAGCAGTCGTTCGTTGCGATCCTACGAGCAGTACTTC. Protein: CASSRSLRSYEQYF.